Sequencing of this T cell receptor beta chain was carried out in a study of Graves' ophthalmopathy and Graves' hyperthyroidism. The TCR beta CDR3 regions underwent amplification from RNA transcripts. Second-round multiplex PCR followed a first-round RT-PCR using HTBI primers. Each CDR3 protein is one row after TCRdb ran MiXCR on the multiplex PCR reads. The table shows about 640,000 distinct CDR3 sequences, with roughly 39% occurring only once. With respect to this clonotype: The junction differs from germline at one of its ends, possibly a read error.

Germline V CDR1 and CDR2: SGHVS, FQNEAQ. The CDR3 spans 14 residues. The sequence derives from an adult man with Graves' ophthalmopathy. The material sequenced was peripheral blood. V is TRBV7-8 and J is TRBJ2-6, with 11 bases identical to TRBD1. The CDR3 nucleotides read TGTGCCAGCAGCGCGGGACAGGGGGTCAACGTCCTGACTTTC. This codes for CASSAGQGVNVLTF.